This TCR beta chain is drawn from a study of OX40 agonist ivuxolimab in advanced cancers. For the study at large: Patients were around 83% male with ages roughly 23 to 79, mean about 65. Broader study findings: On average, CD8+ T cells had more expanded clones than CD4+.

Assay used: immunoSEQ multiplex PCR; TCRdb lists only in-frame clones, some missing. This sample has about 76,000 clones, with 70% to 90% found just once. Germline-derived CDR1 and CDR2 are SGHNT and YYREEE (reference sequence). Trimming cost V 3 bases and J 0 bases, with 11 bases left between them. There are 15 residues in the CDR3. About this clone: Its target is not known.

The material was CD4+ or CD8+ T cells sorted from blood, obtained in a trial of the OX40 agonist ivuxolimab. The sequence derives from an adult with an advanced solid tumor such as melanoma, head and neck, liver or kidney cancer. V usage is TRBV5-4 and J usage is TRBJ2-3; D remains ambiguous. The CDR3: CASSSLETSTDTQYF. In DNA form, the CDR3 reads TGTGCCAGCAGCTCCCTCGAAACTAGCACAGATACGCAGTATTTT.